The 14 T cell receptor beta chains in this list originate from one sample, sequenced in a study of Ad26.COV2.S vaccination and SARS-CoV-2 variants (dated by TCRdb to the early 2020s). Library generation was performed with the immunoSEQ multiplex PCR assay. Here the immuneACCESS table is served through TCRdb, limited to in-frame sequences with V and J called. Missing clones are a known gap in these copies; in checked studies unresolved V genes cover under half, and the rest lacks a known reason. The table for this sample lists some 390,000 clones; around nine tenths of them were counted only once. The top ten clonotypes cover roughly 3.2% of the sample. The sample's treatment or condition label, decoded: roughly 18 received Ad26.COV2.S at low or high dose, single or two shots; roughly five received placebo; per-sample allocation not given. Repertoires of vaccine and placebo recipients were sequenced from samples collected on day 63 after the first injection.

Sequencing was performed on peripheral blood, taken in a trial of Ad26.COV2.S vaccine versus placebo. The receptor set was obtained from a person aged 18 to 59 who received the Ad26.COV2.S COVID-19 vaccine or a placebo.

The chain couples TRBV15 to TRBJ2-5, with TRBD2 as a possible D gene (6 bases). Germline CDR1 is LNHNV and CDR2 is YYDKDF (reference sequence). Trimming took 3 bases from V and 6 from J, leaving 14 bases between them. This CDR3 has 14 residues. The CDR3 reads CATSSQLASQTQYF. CDR3 in DNA: TGTGCCACCAGCAGCCAACTAGCATCTCAGACCCAGTACTTC.

V and J are TRBV6-6 and TRBJ1-2; no clear D gene. Germline assignment: CDR1 MNHNY and CDR2 SVGAGI (reference sequence). The V gene lost 3 bases and the J gene lost 2 bases, with 10 bases spanning the gap. The CDR3 has 14 amino acids. CDR3 bases: TGTGCCAGCAGTTATCAGGCCCCAAACTATGGCTACACCTTC. Protein sequence: CASSYQAPNYGYTF.

The chain combines TRBV4-1 with TRBJ2-2, with TRBD1 identical over 8 bases. Germline loops: CDR1 MGHRA, CDR2 YSYEKL. This CDR3 comprises 16 residues. V shed 6 bases, J shed 3 bases, and the junction held 9 bases outside the gene matches. CDR3 protein: CASRRGQVVDTGELFF. CDR3 in DNA: TGCGCCAGCAGGCGGGGACAGGTGGTCGACACCGGGGAGCTGTTTTTT.

The chain carries TRBV4-1 and TRBJ2-5, with D perhaps assigned TRBD1 or TRBD2 (6 bases each). Between the trimmed V and J ends, which lost 10 bases and 2 bases, there was a span of 14 bases. Germline CDR1 and CDR2: MGHRA and YSYEKL. The CDR3 is made up of 13 amino acids. The CDR3 region is CATSRGPQETQYF. DNA for the CDR3: TGCGCCACCTCTCGGGGGCCTCAAGAGACCCAGTACTTC.

The chain recombines TRBV3-1 (or the pseudogene TRBV3-2) with TRBJ2-2; possibly TRBD1 for D (6 bases). This CDR3 is built from 14 residues. Trimming removed 5 bases at V and 7 bases at J, with 14 bases between. Germline CDR1 LGHDT, CDR2 YNNKEL (reference sequence). Here the CDR3 DNA reads TGTGCCAGCAGCATTACAGGGTTGGGCGGGGAGCTGTTTTTT. As protein: CASSITGLGGELFF.

This chain links TRBV5-6 with TRBJ1-2, with 8 nucleotides matching TRBD1. Germline trimming cut 2 bases from V and 2 bases from J; bases unmatched to any gene: 2. This CDR3 has 14 amino acids. From germline, CDR1 is SGHDT and CDR2 YYEEEE. The CDR3 DNA sequence: TGTGCCAGCAGCTTTCGACAGGGGAACTATGGCTACACCTTC. This translates into CASSFRQGNYGYTF.

The table lists this clone with a count of one. The V call is TRBV7-9, the J call TRBJ1-2; 8 positions agree with TRBD1. The CDR3 loop spans 14 amino acids. The J segment lost 6 bases and the V segment lost 3 bases, leaving 6 bases of the junction unmatched. The germline V gene has CDR1 SEHNR and CDR2 FQNEAQ (reference sequence). The CDR3 region has the DNA TGTGCCAGCAGCTTCGAGGACAGGGATAATGGCTACACCTTC. Encoded protein: CASSFEDRDNGYTF.

The V and J genes are TRBV3-1 (or the pseudogene TRBV3-2) and TRBJ2-2, with 12 positions matching TRBD2. V lost 1 base, J lost 4 bases, and 10 bases stayed unmatched. The CDR3 extends over 19 amino acids. From germline, CDR1 is LGHDT and CDR2 YNNKEL (reference sequence). For the CDR3, the DNA is TGTGCCAGCAGCCAAGGTACTAGCGGGGGGAGACTTCTCACCGGGGAGCTGTTTTTT. This gives the protein CASSQGTSGGRLLTGELFF.

V and J are TRBV4-3 and TRBJ2-2; D call uncertain. The CDR3 length is 13 residues. Trimming took off 1 base at V and 7 bases at J, with 7 bases between the two ends. Germline CDR1 and CDR2: LGHNA and YSLEER. This chain's CDR3 is CASSQGSHGELFF. In DNA, the CDR3 is TGCGCCAGCAGCCAAGGGAGCCACGGGGAGCTGTTTTTT.

The J gene is TRBJ1-4, the V gene TRBV4-1; 7 nucleotides align to TRBD1. Germline V lookup: CDR1 MGHRA, CDR2 YSYEKL. Losses at the gene ends were 4 bases for V and 4 bases for J; bases not matched to a gene: 9. CDR3 length: 16 amino acids. CDR3 sequence reads: CASSRTDREFNEKLFF. In DNA, the CDR3 is TGCGCCAGCAGCCGCACCGACAGGGAGTTTAATGAAAAACTGTTTTTT.

This clone was seen only once. The V gene is TRBV12-3 or TRBV12-4, the J gene TRBJ2-1; D is perhaps TRBD2 (6 bases). The CDR3 spans 13 residues. V was trimmed by 6 bases and J by 5 bases, leaving 11 bases between them. The CDR3 spells CASSPGLNNEQFF. DNA for the CDR3: TGTGCCAGCAGCCCGGGACTCAACAATGAGCAGTTCTTC.

The rearrangement uses TRBV11-1 and TRBJ1-1, with D maybe TRBD1 (6 bases). CDR1 and CDR2 (germline): SGHAT, FQDESV (reference sequence). V dropped 5 bases and J dropped 2 bases, with 12 bases sitting between them. The CDR3 contains 14 residues. The CDR3, as DNA: TGTGCCAGCAGCCGTACAGGGATTAACACTGAAGCTTTCTTT. Amino acids: CASSRTGINTEAFF.

This sequence joins TRBV10-3 and TRBJ2-5; 11 bases fit TRBD2. V lost 2 bases and J lost 3; bases outside the gene matches: 5. The germline V gene encodes CDR1 ENHRY and CDR2 SYGVKD. CDR3 length equals 16 residues. The CDR3 loop reads CAISERPSGGKETQYF. The CDR3 nucleotides are TGTGCCATCAGTGAGAGGCCTAGCGGGGGGAAAGAGACCCAGTACTTC.

The chain employs TRBV5-8 and TRBJ2-2; no firm D call. The V gene's germline CDR1 is SGHTS and CDR2 YDEGEE. V was shortened by 2 bases and J by 8 bases, with 19 bases between the two germline ends. The CDR3 consists of 16 residues. CDR3 sequence: CASSLRVTPASGELFF. The CDR3 DNA follows: TGTGCCAGCAGCTTAAGGGTTACCCCGGCGTCGGGGGAGCTGTTTTTT.